The rows below give T cell receptor beta chains drawn from one sample of a study of T-cell reconstitution after alpha-beta-depleted transplantation in children. TCRdb reprocessed the PCR reads via MiXCR and lists one record per CDR3 protein. The sample consists of 670,000 or so distinct CDR3 sequences, around 12% of them appearing once. The source was PBMCs, collected before TCRalphabeta/CD19-depleted stem cell transplant. The receptors shown here come from a girl under 10 years old with congenital amegakaryocytic thrombocytopenia, due to receive a stem cell transplant. Both conserved end residues are part of each CDR3. D genes are given only for firm matches. Expanded clones are given a class, and other clones once, few, many or no size at all.

v_gene: TRBV5-1; j_gene: TRBJ2-1; abundance: many; d_gene: TRBD2; CDR3nt: TGCGCCAGCAGCCCCAGACTAGCCGTCTCCTACAATGAGCAGTTCTTC; CDR3aa: CASSPRLAVSYNEQFF
v_gene: TRBV7-2; j_gene: TRBJ1-6; abundance: many; d_gene: NA; CDR3nt: TGTGCCAGCAGCTTAGAGGGTCTCGGTAATTCACCCCTCCACTTT; CDR3aa: CASSLEGLGNSPLHF
v_gene: TRBV28; j_gene: TRBJ1-1; abundance: many; d_gene: TRBD1; CDR3nt: TGTGCCAGCAGTCCCCCCGGGACAGGCGAATTGGCTTTCTTT; CDR3aa: CASSPPGTGELAFF
v_gene: TRBV11-2; j_gene: TRBJ2-7; abundance: many; d_gene: NA; CDR3nt: TGTGCCAGCAGCCTCCTTCTGGAGAGCTCCTACGAGCAGTACTTC; CDR3aa: CASSLLLESSYEQYF
v_gene: TRBV18; j_gene: TRBJ2-5; abundance: few; d_gene: NA; CDR3nt: TGTGCCAGCTCCCTACGGCGGCTAGCCCTAGGGGAGACCCAGTACTTC; CDR3aa: CASSLRRLALGETQYF
v_gene: TRBV5-1; j_gene: TRBJ1-2; abundance: NA; d_gene: NA; CDR3nt: TGCGCCAGCAGCTCGGGCATGCAGGGAAGAGTCTATGGCTACACCTTC; CDR3aa: CASSSGMQGRVYGYTF
v_gene: TRBV7-3; j_gene: TRBJ2-1; abundance: many; d_gene: NA; CDR3nt: TGTGCCAGCAGCCTCCAGCTTGGCGAGCAGTTCTTC; CDR3aa: CASSLQLGEQFF
v_gene: TRBV20-1; j_gene: TRBJ2-1; abundance: many; d_gene: TRBD2; CDR3nt: TGCAGTGCCGAGAAAAGGACTAGTCGGTCCTACAATGAGCAGTTCTTC; CDR3aa: CSAEKRTSRSYNEQFF
v_gene: TRBV29-1; j_gene: TRBJ2-5; abundance: few; d_gene: NA; CDR3nt: TGCAGCGTGGAATACCAGGGTCGAGATGAGACCCAGTACTTC; CDR3aa: CSVEYQGRDETQYF
v_gene: TRBV20-1; j_gene: TRBJ1-1; abundance: many; d_gene: NA; CDR3nt: TGCAGTGCTAGAGCTCCGGAACTCGGGGAAGCTTTCTTT; CDR3aa: CSARAPELGEAFF
v_gene: TRBV20-1; j_gene: TRBJ2-5; abundance: many; d_gene: NA; CDR3nt: TGCAGTCCTCGGGGCCAAAGCACAGTCAACTTTGAGACCCAGTACTTC; CDR3aa: CSPRGQSTVNFETQYF
v_gene: TRBV29-1; j_gene: TRBJ2-1; abundance: NA; d_gene: TRBD2; CDR3nt: TGCAGCGTTGAGGAGTCGACTAGCCCCACGCGGGTTGGTGAGCAGTTCTTC; CDR3aa: CSVEESTSPTRVGEQFF
v_gene: TRBV28; j_gene: TRBJ1-2; abundance: NA; d_gene: NA; CDR3nt: TGTGCCAGCAGTTTTTGGCACCTCTTCTATGGCTACACCTTC; CDR3aa: CASSFWHLFYGYTF
v_gene: TRBV5-1; j_gene: TRBJ1-1; abundance: many; d_gene: NA; CDR3nt: TGCGCCAGCAGCTTGTCCGGGACACTGAACACTGAAGCTTTCTTT; CDR3aa: CASSLSGTLNTEAFF
v_gene: TRBV10-3; j_gene: TRBJ1-5; abundance: many; d_gene: NA; CDR3nt: TGTGCCATCAGTGAGGGGTTGAATCAGCCCCAGCATTTT; CDR3aa: CAISEGLNQPQHF
v_gene: TRBV20-1; j_gene: TRBJ2-5; abundance: many; d_gene: NA; CDR3nt: TGCAGTGCTAGAGGCCCAACTAGTCTCCGAGAGACCCAGTACTTC; CDR3aa: CSARGPTSLRETQYF
v_gene: TRBV30; j_gene: TRBJ1-4; abundance: NA; d_gene: TRBD1; CDR3nt: TGTGCCTCCTTCACCTCAGGGACAGGGACGTATGAAAAACTGTTTTTT; CDR3aa: CASFTSGTGTYEKLFF
v_gene: TRBV29-1; j_gene: TRBJ1-5; abundance: NA; d_gene: NA; CDR3nt: TGCAGCCCCGGTCGGGCCGGGGGCAATCAGCCCCAGCATTTT; CDR3aa: CSPGRAGGNQPQHF
v_gene: TRBV20-1; j_gene: TRBJ2-3; abundance: many; d_gene: TRBD2; CDR3nt: TGCAGTGCTAGAGCCCCGCTAGCGGACAATACGCAGTATTTT; CDR3aa: CSARAPLADNTQYF